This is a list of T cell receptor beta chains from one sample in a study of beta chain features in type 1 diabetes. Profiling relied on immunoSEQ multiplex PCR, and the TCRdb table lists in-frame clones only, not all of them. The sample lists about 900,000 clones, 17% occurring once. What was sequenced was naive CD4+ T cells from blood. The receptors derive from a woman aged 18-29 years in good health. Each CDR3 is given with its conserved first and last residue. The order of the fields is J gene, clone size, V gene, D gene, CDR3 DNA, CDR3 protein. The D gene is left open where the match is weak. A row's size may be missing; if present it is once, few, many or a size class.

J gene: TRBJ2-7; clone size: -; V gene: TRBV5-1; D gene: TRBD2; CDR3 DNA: TGCGCCAGCAGCTTGGGAACTAGCGGGAGGCACGAGCAGTACTTC; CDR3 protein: CASSLGTSGRHEQYF
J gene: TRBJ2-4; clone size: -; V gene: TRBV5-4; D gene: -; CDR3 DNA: TGTGCCAGCAGCTTGGTAGGGGCGAACATTCAGTACTTC; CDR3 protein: CASSLVGANIQYF
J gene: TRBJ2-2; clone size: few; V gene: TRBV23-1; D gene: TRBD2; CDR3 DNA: TGCGCCAGCAGTCTCCCGGGACTAGCGGAAAACACCGGGGAGCTGTTTTTT; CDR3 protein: CASSLPGLAENTGELFF
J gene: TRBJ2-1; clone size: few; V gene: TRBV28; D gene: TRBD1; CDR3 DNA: TGTGCCAGCAGCACCGGGACAGGGGGCTGGAATGAGCAGTTCTTC; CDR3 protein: CASSTGTGGWNEQFF
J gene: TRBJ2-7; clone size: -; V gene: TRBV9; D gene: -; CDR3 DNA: TGTGCCAGCAGCGGAACAGGGGGGGCCTACGAGCAGTACTTC; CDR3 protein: CASSGTGGAYEQYF
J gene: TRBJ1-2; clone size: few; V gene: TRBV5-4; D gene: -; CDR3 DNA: TGTGCCAGCAGCTTCGTTGAGGGGCTCTACTATGGCTACACCTTC; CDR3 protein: CASSFVEGLYYGYTF
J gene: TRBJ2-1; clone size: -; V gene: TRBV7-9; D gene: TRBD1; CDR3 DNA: TGTGCCAGCAACCAGGACAGGGGCCTAGGGTACAATGAGCAGTTCTTC; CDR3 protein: CASNQDRGLGYNEQFF
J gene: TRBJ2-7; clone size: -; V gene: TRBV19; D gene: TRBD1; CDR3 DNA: TGTGCCAGTAGTATCCGGGACAGGGGTGACTACGAGCAGTACTTC; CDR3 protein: CASSIRDRGDYEQYF
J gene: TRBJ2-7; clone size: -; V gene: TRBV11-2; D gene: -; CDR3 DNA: TGTGCCAGCAGCTCCCCGGAATACGAGCAGTACTTC; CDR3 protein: CASSSPEYEQYF
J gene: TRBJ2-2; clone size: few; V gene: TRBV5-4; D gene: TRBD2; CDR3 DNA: TGTGCCAGCAGCCCTAGGCGGGAGGGTGTCGGGGAGCTGTTTTTT; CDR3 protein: CASSPRREGVGELFF
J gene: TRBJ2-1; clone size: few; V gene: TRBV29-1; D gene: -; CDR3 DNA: TGCAGCGTTGGGGCAGGCCTGCTTAGATCCTCCTACAATGAGCAGTTCTTC; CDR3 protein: CSVGAGLLRSSYNEQFF
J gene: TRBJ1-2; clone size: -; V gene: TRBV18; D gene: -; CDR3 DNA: TGTGCCAGCTCACCACCGCTAGGGATAAATGGCTACACCTTC; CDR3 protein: CASSPPLGINGYTF
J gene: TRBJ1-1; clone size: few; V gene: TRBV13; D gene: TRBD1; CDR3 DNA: TGTGCCAGCAGCTCCCTGGACAGGGCGAACACTGAAGCTTTCTTT; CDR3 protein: CASSSLDRANTEAFF
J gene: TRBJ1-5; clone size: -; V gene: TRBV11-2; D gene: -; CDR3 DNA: TGTGCCAGCAGCTTAGATCGATTAGGGGCTGGCAATCAGCCCCAGCATTTT; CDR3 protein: CASSLDRLGAGNQPQHF
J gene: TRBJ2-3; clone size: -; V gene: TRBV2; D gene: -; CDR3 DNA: TGTGCCAGCAGTGAAGCAGATACGCAGTATTTT; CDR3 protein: CASSEADTQYF
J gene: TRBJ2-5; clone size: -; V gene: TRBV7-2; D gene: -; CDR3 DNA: TGTGCCAGCAGCTTGATTGGCGAGACCCAGTACTTC; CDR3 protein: CASSLIGETQYF
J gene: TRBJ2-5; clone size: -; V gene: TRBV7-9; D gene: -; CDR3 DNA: TGTGCCAGCAGCCAGGCCGGGACAACAGAGACCCAGTACTTC; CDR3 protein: CASSQAGTTETQYF
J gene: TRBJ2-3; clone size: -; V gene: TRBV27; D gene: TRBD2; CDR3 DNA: TGTGCCAGCAGTCCGCTTAGGGCGGGAGGGACTACGCATACGCAGTATTTT; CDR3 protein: CASSPLRAGGTTHTQYF
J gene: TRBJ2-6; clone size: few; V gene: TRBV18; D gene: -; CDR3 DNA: TGTGCCAGCTCACGGGTTGCTGGGGCCAACGTCCTGACTTTC; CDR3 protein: CASSRVAGANVLTF
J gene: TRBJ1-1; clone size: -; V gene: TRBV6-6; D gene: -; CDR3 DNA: TGTGCCAGCAGTTACTCTCAGGGAGGCCTGAACACTGAAGCTTTCTTT; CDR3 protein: CASSYSQGGLNTEAFF
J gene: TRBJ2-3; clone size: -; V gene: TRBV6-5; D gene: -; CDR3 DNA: TGTGCCAGCAGTTTCAATGCAGGGGCAGGCACAGATACGCAGTATTTT; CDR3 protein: CASSFNAGAGTDTQYF
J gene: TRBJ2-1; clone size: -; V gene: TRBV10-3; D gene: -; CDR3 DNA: TGTGCCATCAGTGAGCGCAATGAGCAGTTCTTC; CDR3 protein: CAISERNEQFF
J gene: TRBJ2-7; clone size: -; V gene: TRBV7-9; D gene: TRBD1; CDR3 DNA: TGTGCCAGCAGCCCGCTTCGACAGGGCGAAGACTACGAGCAGTACTTC; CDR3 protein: CASSPLRQGEDYEQYF
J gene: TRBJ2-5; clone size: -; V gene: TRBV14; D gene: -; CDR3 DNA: TGTGCCAGCAGCCAAGGAGTGTGGACGGAGACCCAGTACTTC; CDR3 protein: CASSQGVWTETQYF
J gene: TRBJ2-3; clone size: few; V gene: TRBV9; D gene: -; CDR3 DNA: TGTGCCAGCAGCAGGGACTCCGCTAACACAGATACGCAGTATTTT; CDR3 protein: CASSRDSANTDTQYF
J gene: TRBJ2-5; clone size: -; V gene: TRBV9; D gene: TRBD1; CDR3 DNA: TGTGCCAGCAGCACAGGGGAAGAGACCCAGTACTTC; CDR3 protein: CASSTGEETQYF
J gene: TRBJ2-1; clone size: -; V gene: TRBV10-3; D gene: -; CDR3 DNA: TGTGCCATCAGCCAGGGGTTGAACAATGAGCAGTTCTTC; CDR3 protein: CAISQGLNNEQFF
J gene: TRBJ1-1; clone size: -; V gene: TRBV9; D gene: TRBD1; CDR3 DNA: TGTGCCAGCAGCGTTCAGGGGGACACTGAAGCTTTCTTT; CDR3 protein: CASSVQGDTEAFF
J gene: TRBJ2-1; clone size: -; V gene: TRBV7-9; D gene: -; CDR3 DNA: TGTGCCAGCAAGAAATCGGTGGTAAATGAGCAGTTCTTC; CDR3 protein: CASKKSVVNEQFF
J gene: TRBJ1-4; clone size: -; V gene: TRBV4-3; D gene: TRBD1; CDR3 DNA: TGCGCCAGCAGCCAAGACCCCCAGGGGGCTAATGAAAAACTGTTTTTT; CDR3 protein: CASSQDPQGANEKLFF
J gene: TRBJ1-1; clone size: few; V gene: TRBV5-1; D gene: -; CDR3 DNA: TGCGCCAGCAGCTTGGACGGGGGGCAAGCGGCTTTCTTT; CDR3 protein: CASSLDGGQAAFF
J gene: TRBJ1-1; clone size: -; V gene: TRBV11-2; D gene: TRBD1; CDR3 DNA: TGTGCCAGCAGCTTAGGACAGGGACCGAACACTGAAGCTTTCTTT; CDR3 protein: CASSLGQGPNTEAFF
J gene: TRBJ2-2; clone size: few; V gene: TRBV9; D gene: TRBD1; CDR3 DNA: TGTGCCAGCACCGGACAGGGGGCTACCAACACCGGGGAGCTGTTTTTT; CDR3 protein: CASTGQGATNTGELFF
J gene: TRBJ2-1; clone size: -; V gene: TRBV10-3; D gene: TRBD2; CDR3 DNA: TGTGCCATCACCCCCGGGACTAGCGGGAGCAATGAGCAGTTCTTC; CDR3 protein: CAITPGTSGSNEQFF
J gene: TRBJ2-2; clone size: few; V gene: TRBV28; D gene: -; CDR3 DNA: TGTGCCAGCAGTTTGCCCCAAACCGGGGAGCTGTTTTTT; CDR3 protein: CASSLPQTGELFF
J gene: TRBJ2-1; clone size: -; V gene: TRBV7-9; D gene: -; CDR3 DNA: TGTGCCAGCAGCTTTACAGGAGCCTCCTACAATGAGCAGTTCTTC; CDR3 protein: CASSFTGASYNEQFF
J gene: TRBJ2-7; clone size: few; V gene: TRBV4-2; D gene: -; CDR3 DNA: TGTGCCAGCAGCCAAGATCCATTAGCGAGCGGCCTCCCTAACGAGCAGTACTTC; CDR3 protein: CASSQDPLASGLPNEQYF
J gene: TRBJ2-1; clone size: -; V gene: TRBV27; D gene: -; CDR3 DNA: TGTGCCAGCAGCCCGCTTTGGGGGAATGGGCAGTTCTTC; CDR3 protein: CASSPLWGNGQFF
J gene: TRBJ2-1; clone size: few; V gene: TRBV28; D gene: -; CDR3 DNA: TGTGCCAGCAGGCCTACCCCTCTCAGGATCAATGAGCAGTTCTTC; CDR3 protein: CASRPTPLRINEQFF
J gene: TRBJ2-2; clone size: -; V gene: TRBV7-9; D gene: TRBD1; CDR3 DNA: TGTGCCAGCAGCACGGGACAGGGGGGCACCGGGGAGCTGTTTTTT; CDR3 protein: CASSTGQGGTGELFF
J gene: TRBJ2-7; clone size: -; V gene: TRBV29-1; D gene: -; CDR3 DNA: TGCAGCGCTTACCGGGATTCCTACGAGCAGTACTTC; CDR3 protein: CSAYRDSYEQYF
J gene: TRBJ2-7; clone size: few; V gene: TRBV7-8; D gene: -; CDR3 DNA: TGTGCCAGCAGCTTAGTATTGGGGCACACGAACTACGAGCAGTACTTC; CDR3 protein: CASSLVLGHTNYEQYF
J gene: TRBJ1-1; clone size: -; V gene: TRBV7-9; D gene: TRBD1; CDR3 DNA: TGTGCCAGCAGCTTAGACTCGGGACAGGGGAACACTGAAGCTTTCTTT; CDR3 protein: CASSLDSGQGNTEAFF
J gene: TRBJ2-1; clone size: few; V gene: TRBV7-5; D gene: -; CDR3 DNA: TGTGCCAGAAGCCCGGGACTAGCGGGAGCCCGAGACGTGAATGAGCAGTTCTTC; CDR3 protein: CARSPGLAGARDVNEQFF
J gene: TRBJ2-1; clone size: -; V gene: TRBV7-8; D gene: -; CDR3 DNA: TGTGCCAGCAGCTCGACTCTAGGGTCAATGCAGTTCTTC; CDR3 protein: CASSSTLGSMQFF
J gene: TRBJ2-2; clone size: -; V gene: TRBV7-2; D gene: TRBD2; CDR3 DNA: TGTGCCAGCAGAACAGCGGGGGCGAACACCGGGGAGCTGTTTTTT; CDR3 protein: CASRTAGANTGELFF
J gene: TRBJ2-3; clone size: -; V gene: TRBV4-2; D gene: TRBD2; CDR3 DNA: TGTGCCAGCAGCCAATCCCTCCTAGCGGGAGTGGCAGATACGCAGTATTTT; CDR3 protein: CASSQSLLAGVADTQYF
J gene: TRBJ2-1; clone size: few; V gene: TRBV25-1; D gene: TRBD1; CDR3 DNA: TGTGCCAGCAGTCAGAGGACAGGTCATTTTACCAATGAGCAGTTCTTC; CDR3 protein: CASSQRTGHFTNEQFF
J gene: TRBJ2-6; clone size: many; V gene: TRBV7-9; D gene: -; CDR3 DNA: TGTGCCAGCACAGGGGCTGGGGCCAACGTCCTGACTTTC; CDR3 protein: CASTGAGANVLTF